This entry is about one T cell receptor (beta chain). The antigen remains undetermined. CDR1 SGHTA and CDR2 FQGTGA come from the germline V gene. The CDR3 loop spans 14 amino acids. V lost 6 bases, J lost 1 base, and 11 bases lay in between. Investigators excluded patients with uncontrolled infection, other autoimmune disease, pregnancy or lactation. The diagnoses drew upon clinical symptoms, serum thyroxine and TRAb, thyroid ultrasound and orbital computed tomography. Amplification of TCR beta CDR3 regions used RNA as the template. The HTBI primer set drove a first-round RT-PCR of the TCR CDR3. TCRdb reprocessed the multiplex PCR reads via MiXCR and lists one record per CDR3 protein. The sample includes approximately 400,000 distinct CDR3 sequences, roughly an eighth of them seen just once. This sample was taken from a study of T cells in Graves' hyperthyroidism and ophthalmopathy. The study's findings and limits: Ophthalmopathy prediction by the model preceded onset by a median roughly 6 months. Also found in blood were most expanded thyroid clonotypes above 0.001.

This TCR came from a man aged 45-60 years with Graves' ophthalmopathy. The gene calls are TRBV7-3 and TRBJ2-3, with unresolved D. The sequenced material came from blood. In DNA, the CDR3 is TGTGCCAGCAGTTCCGAAACCGGCACAGATACGCAGTATTTT. Protein product: CASSSETGTDTQYF.